The T cell receptor beta chain under discussion was sequenced for a study of blood T cell repertoires in COVID-19 (dated by TCRdb to the early 2020s). Turning to the overall study: Samples from collaborators originated in the United States, Italy and Spain and spanned both the acute and convalescent phases of COVID-19. The material from the prospective study consisted of cDNA or gDNA derived from T cells, B-cell-depleted T cells, or PBMCs. The dataset comprised deeply sampled blood TCRbeta repertoires from subjects exposed to, actively infected with, or recovered from COVID-19. The repertoires were made available in a free public database intended to serve as a resource for research on the immune response to SARS-CoV-2. The samples were drawn from two sources: the first 160 participants of the ongoing ImmuneRACE study, and 1,254 subjects contributed by 6 global collaborators. Sample metadata almost always included a de-identified subject ID, COVID-19 status, age in years and sex. Where available, HLA class I and class II types were taken from metadata supplied by the sample provider and were not determined by assay-based typing. The investigation overall reported the following: How much clinical and demographic metadata was included differed by source and by participant, and the metadata was provided uncurated.

Enrolling through a virtual design, the prospective study's participants ranged in age from roughly 18 to 95 years and lived across 24 United States geographic areas. In the prospective study, cohorts were assigned on the basis of participant-reported clinical history obtained from a screening survey and a study questionnaire. Recovered participants in ImmuneRACE Cohort 3 were defined as having two consecutive negative NP/OP PCR tests, clearance from a healthcare professional, or resolution of symptoms. In the prospective study, whole blood, serum and a nasopharyngeal or oropharyngeal swab were collected from each participant by mobile phlebotomists. Over an approximately 2-month period, participants in the prospective study had the option of providing additional blood draws and questionnaires. Blood samples from the prospective study were shipped frozen or at room temperature prior to DNA extraction.

TCRbeta CDR3 regions were amplified from genomic DNA using the immunoSEQ Assay, a bias-controlled multiplex PCR. As for the authors' bioinformatics: Within the assay, amplification of reference gene primers was used to estimate how many nucleated cells each sample contained. Sequence reads were collapsed and filtered to measure the absolute abundance of every unique TCRbeta CDR3 rearrangement. For each sample, productive Simpson clonality was calculated as the square root of Simpson's diversity index across productive rearrangements. The clones in this table, taken by TCRdb from immuneACCESS, are in-frame only. Not every clone is retained; where verified, under half of the shortfall comes from an unresolved V gene, and the cause of the rest is unknown. The V and J calls and clone size are taken from that table; D and trimming were inferred from the DNA. In all, the sample holds 150,000 to 200,000 clones, and about 88% of those were seen once. Jointly, the top ten make up approximately 9.4% of the sample.

A word on this clone: Its antigen has not been determined. There are no base qualities to consult, and no much larger clone falls within one base.

The receptor was derived from a woman younger than 30 who had recovered from COVID-19. Material for sequencing was PBMCs or T cells enriched from blood (not recorded which).

The encoded CDR3 is CATSRERDRQGAVRQPQHF. At the DNA level, the sequence is TGTGCCACCAGCAGAGAGAGGGATAGGCAGGGGGCGGTTCGTCAGCCCCAGCATTTT. The chain uses TRBV15 and TRBJ1-5; 8 bases in the junction line up with TRBD1. Reading from cysteine to phenylalanine, the CDR3 counts 19 amino acids. Only the CDR3 DNA stays, 57 bases, in frame from base 1. Clipping removes 0 bases from V and 6 bases from J, with 16 as the unmatched junction base count. The germline V gene (reference sequence) yields LNHNV for CDR1 and YYDKDF for CDR2. Here the CDR3 is joined to the reference TRBV15 and TRBJ1-5 genes, and the full variable domain is: DAMVIQNPRYQVTQFGKPVTLSCSQTLNHNVMYWYQQKSSQAPKLLFHYYDKDFNNEADTPDNFQSRRPNTSFCFLDIRSPGLGDTAMYLCATSRERDRQGAVRQPQHFGDGTRLSIL.